Shown below are 16 T cell receptor beta chains from a single sample sequenced in a study of cytomegalovirus exposure and HLA in healthy donors. Only in-frame clones appear in the TCRdb table, and some are missing; sequencing was by immunoSEQ multiplex PCR. This table holds 140,000 to 150,000 clones, about 94% found once. Sequenced sample: PBMCs. Receptor source: a man aged 18 to 29 in good health and CMV-seropositive.

The rearrangement joins TRBV28 to TRBJ2-7, with unresolved D. Trimming took off 4 bases at V and 6 bases at J, with 16 bases between the two ends. Germline V CDR1 and CDR2: MDHEN, SYDVKM. The CDR3 extends over 14 amino acids. CDR3 sequence reads: CASSSRFLLSEQYF. In DNA, the CDR3 is TGTGCCAGCAGTTCCCGGTTTTTATTGAGCGAGCAGTACTTC. The entire variable domain, with the rest obtained from reference TRBV28 and TRBJ2-7, is as follows: DVKVTQSSRYLVKRTGEKVFLECVQDMDHENMFWYRQDPGLGLRLIYFSYDVKMKEKGDIPEGYSVSREKKERFSLILESASTNQTSMYLCASSSRFLLSEQYFGPGTRLTVT.

The rearrangement uses TRBV28 and TRBJ2-7; TRBD1 is a possible D gene (5 bases). The V end was cut by 6 bases, the J end by 2 bases, with 11 bases between. This CDR3 spans 13 amino acids. Germline loops: CDR1 MDHEN, CDR2 SYDVKM. This chain's CDR3 is CASREDRTYEQYF. The CDR3 DNA follows: TGTGCCAGCAGAGAAGACAGAACCTACGAGCAGTACTTC.

This clone was counted between two and nine times. This sequence joins TRBV6-1 and TRBJ2-3, with 10 bases lining up with TRBD1. There are 15 residues in the CDR3. The J segment lost 1 base and the V segment lost 8 bases, leaving 6 bases of the junction unmatched. The germline gives CDR1 MNHNS, CDR2 SASEGT. In DNA, the CDR3 is TGTGCCAGCCGGGACAGGGGATGGGGCACAGATACGCAGTATTTT. Protein: CASRDRGWGTDTQYF.

V gene TRBV6-4 combines with J gene TRBJ1-4, with 7 nucleotides matching TRBD1. J was trimmed by 8 bases and V by 6 bases; bases with no gene match: 6. Germline V gene data show CDR1 as MRHNA and CDR2 as SNTAGT. The CDR3 consists of 13 residues. This CDR3 is CASSGDSGEKLFF. The CDR3 nucleotides read TGTGCCAGCAGCGGGGACAGCGGGGAAAAACTGTTTTTT.

The chain links TRBV10-3 to TRBJ1-1; D not resolved. Trimming took 6 bases from V and 6 from J, leaving 14 bases between them. Germline CDR1 ENHRY, CDR2 SYGVKD. This CDR3 has 13 residues. The CDR3 DNA reads as TGTGCCATCAGCTATACTGAGGATTCTGAAGCTTTCTTT. Encoded protein: CAISYTEDSEAFF.

The chain joins TRBV9 to TRBJ2-5, with 13 bases lining up with TRBD2. The ends lost 3 bases at V and 2 bases at J; junction bases unmatched: 7. The CDR3 has 17 amino acids. From germline, CDR1 is SGDLS and CDR2 YYNGEE. The chain's CDR3 is CASSASGTSGAQETQYF. DNA of the CDR3: TGTGCCAGCAGCGCATCCGGGACTAGCGGGGCTCAAGAGACCCAGTACTTC.

The rearrangement links TRBV5-8 to TRBJ2-7; 8 positions agree with TRBD2. The V gene end was trimmed by 4 bases and the J gene end by 4 bases; junction bases not matched to a gene: 19. CDR3 length equals 18 residues. From germline, CDR1 is SGHTS and CDR2 YDEGEE. The CDR3 nucleotides are TGTGCCAGCAGCCCCTTCATTTTTAGCGGGATAGTTCAATACGAGCAGTACTTC. Encoded protein: CASSPFIFSGIVQYEQYF. The full variable domain, in which reference TRBV5-8 and TRBJ2-7 provide the parts outside the CDR3, is EAGVTQSPTHLIKTRGQQATLRCSPISGHTSVYWYQQALGLGLQFLLWYDEGEERNRGNFPPRFSGRQFPNYSSELNVNALELEDSALYLCASSPFIFSGIVQYEQYFGPGTRLTVT.

In its sample, this clone was seen a few times. The gene calls are TRBV19 and TRBJ1-1; D is unclear. The CDR3 covers 13 residues. In germline, CDR1 is LNHDA, CDR2 SQIVND (reference sequence). The V and J ends lost 5 bases and 5 bases respectively, with 12 bases between them. The CDR3 nucleotides read TGTGCCAGTAGTCTCAATGATCAGACTGAAGCTTTCTTT. Translated, it gives CASSLNDQTEAFF.

The chain employs TRBV28 and TRBJ2-7; D might be TRBD1 (6 bases). V shed 3 bases and J shed 3 bases, with 21 bases lying between them. In germline, CDR1 is MDHEN, CDR2 SYDVKM. The CDR3 spans 17 residues. CDR3 bases: TGTGCCAGCAGTTTGGGCAGGGGCGGGTGGAAGGACTACGAGCAGTACTTC. Translation: CASSLGRGGWKDYEQYF.

The sample holds a few counts of this clone. V and J are TRBV29-1 and TRBJ1-2, with D unclear. Germline assignment: CDR1 SQVTM and CDR2 ANQGSEA. V was cut by 2 bases and J by 4 bases, with 11 bases left in between. This CDR3 has 13 amino acids. As DNA, the CDR3 is TGCAGCGTTGAACTCAGGTCCCGCTATGGCTACACCTTC. It encodes CSVELRSRYGYTF.

The rearrangement joins TRBV7-8 to TRBJ1-6; D is undetermined. Germline lookup yields CDR1 SGHVS and CDR2 FQNEAQ. V was trimmed by 4 bases and J by 7 bases, leaving 14 bases between them. The CDR3 sequence is 15 residues long. CDR3 region: CASSSDSLENSPLHF. CDR3 bases: TGTGCCAGCAGCTCGGACTCTCTCGAAAATTCACCCCTCCACTTT.

The chain joins TRBV7-8 to TRBJ2-3, with a tentative D call TRBD2 (5 bases). V was trimmed by 3 bases and J by 2 bases, leaving 15 bases between them. The length of the CDR3 is 16 residues. Per germline, CDR1 SGHVS and CDR2 FQNEAQ. The CDR3: CASSFGGAEHTDTQYF. In DNA form, the CDR3 reads TGTGCCAGCAGCTTTGGTGGAGCGGAGCACACAGATACGCAGTATTTT.

This sequence joins TRBV28 and TRBJ2-2, with 11 bases that match TRBD2. V lost 5 bases and J lost 7; bases outside the gene matches: 6. This CDR3 has 15 residues. Per germline, CDR1 MDHEN and CDR2 SYDVKM. This CDR3 is CASSPLAGVVGELFF. In DNA form, the CDR3 reads TGTGCCAGCAGTCCACTAGCGGGAGTCGTCGGGGAGCTGTTTTTT.

This clone occurred a few times. This chain joins TRBV6-5 and TRBJ1-4, with TRBD1 matching 7 bases. From germline, CDR1 is MNHEY and CDR2 SVGAGI. Unmatched junction bases numbered 3, after V lost 6 bases and J lost 8 bases. The CDR3 runs 12 residues. For the CDR3, the DNA is TGTGCCAGCAGACAGGGGCGCGAAAAACTGTTTTTT. Translating it yields CASRQGREKLFF.

The CDR3 DNA reads as TGTGCCAGCAGTTCACTGGCGGAAACTAGCACAGATACGCAGTATTTT. Translated, it gives CASSSLAETSTDTQYF. This sequence joins TRBV28 and TRBJ2-3; D not certain. The CDR3 is 16 amino acids. The V gene lost 4 bases and the J gene lost 0 bases, with 14 bases spanning the gap. Per the germline V gene, CDR1 is MDHEN and CDR2 is SYDVKM. Using reference TRBV28 and TRBJ2-3 for the parts outside the CDR3, the full variable domain is DVKVTQSSRYLVKRTGEKVFLECVQDMDHENMFWYRQDPGLGLRLIYFSYDVKMKEKGDIPEGYSVSREKKERFSLILESASTNQTSMYLCASSSLAETSTDTQYFGPGTRLTVL.

The rearrangement uses TRBV9 and TRBJ2-7, with 7 bases that match TRBD2. Germline V gene lookup returns CDR1 SGDLS and CDR2 YYNGEE. The CDR3 contains 14 residues. Trimming cost V 3 bases and J 3 bases; bases outside gene matches: 6. Here the CDR3 DNA reads TGTGCCAGCAGCGCCGAGACGGGAGGCTACGAGCAGTACTTC. Translated: CASSAETGGYEQYF.